The sequence of this T cell receptor (beta chain) was determined in a study of lymphopenia after photon versus proton radiotherapy (dated by TCRdb to 2018 to 2020). In terms of the full investigation: Photon and proton radiation therapy were compared by the study for their immunological effects in patients with gastrointestinal tumors who developed high-grade lymphopenia. The roughly 18 patients in the cohort had gastrointestinal tumors, were treated with either photon or proton therapy, and subsequently developed lymphopenia. The goal of the study was to characterize the differences between the two radiation modalities in how they affect the immune system. Broader findings and caveats from the paper: Proton-treated patients stayed relatively stable during treatment, while photon-treated patients lost naive T cells and TCR diversity and gained effector/memory populations. Across the cohort, among patients who died, a greater drop in TCR diversity after the nadir was inversely correlated with overall survival time. The survival association was assessed only in patients who died, and better survival with proton therapy was presented by the authors as a possibility rather than a demonstrated result. After the lymphocyte count nadir, oligoclonal expansion, especially of CD8+ Temra cells, was observed in photon-treated repertoires, and the drop in diversity was driven by this expansion.

Libraries were constructed by the immunoSEQ multiplex PCR assay. Alongside multiparametric flow cytometry, deep sequencing of rearranged TCR beta loci was used to profile the T cell repertoires. The immuneACCESS repertoire file appears here via TCRdb, limited to in-frame rearrangements. These files lack a portion of the clones; in checked studies, under half of the deficit traces to unresolved V genes, and the cause of the others is not known. Within this sample are more than 50,000 clones, with over 70% of them counted one time only. Less than 35% of the sample is held by the ten biggest clonotypes. The CDR3, from cysteine to phenylalanine, totals 16 residues. The read is trimmed to its CDR3 DNA, 48 bases read in frame from base 1. The junction shows trimming of 2 bases on V and 5 bases on J, and the gene matches do not reach 13 bases of it. The germline V gene (reference sequence) gives CDR1 as GTSNPN and CDR2 as SVGIG.

A remark on this clone: Its antigen remains unidentified. There are no base qualities to consult, and no much larger clone falls within one base.

The sequence is built from TRBV30 and TRBJ2-7; 9 nucleotides in the junction match TRBD2. The specimen was peripheral blood, collected from a patient treated with photon-based radiotherapy. This TCR derives from a man aged 45 to 65 with gastric cancer. The nucleotide sequence reads TGTGCCTGGAGTCCCCTTCGGGGTAGCGGGAGACACGAGCAGTACTTC. Translated, it reads CAWSPLRGSGRHEQYF.